These T cell receptor beta chains were read from a single sample in a study of T cells after yellow fever vaccination. In TCRdb, the 5' RACE reads were re-called with MiXCR into one record per CDR3 protein. Of about 340,000 distinct CDR3 sequences listed, approximately 4.2% are singletons. The sample in question was PBMCs, obtained 5 days after the yellow fever booster vaccination. The receptors here all came from a man aged 18 to 35 who received the YFV17D yellow fever vaccine. Both conserved end residues are part of each CDR3. D genes are given only for firm matches. Clone size is stated in some rows and not others, as once, few, many or a class when expanded.

cdr3_aa cdr3_nt v_call clone_size j_call d_call
CASSSGTSGYNEQFF TGCGCCAGCAGTAGCGGGACTAGTGGCTACAATGAGCAGTTCTTC TRBV5-1 many TRBJ2-1 TRBD2
CASSFRGLAKF TGCGCCAGCAGCTTTAGGGGACTAGCGAAGTTC TRBV5-1 few TRBJ2-5 TRBD2
CASSLSIRKPNPGYTF TGTGCCAGCAGTTTATCGATTCGAAAGCCGAACCCTGGCTACACCTTC TRBV27 - TRBJ1-2 -
CASSQNDRGTEAFF TGTGCCAGCAGCCAGAACGACAGGGGCACTGAAGCTTTCTTT TRBV3-1 few TRBJ1-1 TRBD1
CASSQSINRNEQYF TGTGCCAGCAGCCAGAGTATTAATCGGAACGAGCAGTACTTC TRBV5-4 few TRBJ2-7 -
CASSIEPSYGYTF TGCGCCAGCAGTATAGAGCCGTCGTATGGCTACACCTTC TRBV5-1 - TRBJ1-2 -
CASSYSRGGHNEQFF TGTGCCAGCAGTTACTCGCGCGGGGGGCACAATGAGCAGTTCTTC TRBV6-5 - TRBJ2-1 TRBD2
CASSFLAGGSGTDTQYF TGCGCCAGCAGCTTTCTAGCGGGGGGTAGTGGCACAGATACGCAGTATTTT TRBV5-1 few TRBJ2-3 TRBD2
CASSRDPGQPSPGANVLTF TGTGCCAGCAGTCGTGATCCGGGACAGCCAAGTCCTGGGGCCAACGTCCTGACTTTC TRBV7-9 - TRBJ2-6 TRBD1
CASSSATNEKLFF TGTGCCAGCAGTTCAGCAACTAATGAAAAACTGTTTTTT TRBV12-3/TRBV12-4 many TRBJ1-4 -
CASSLGSGGVYNEQFF TGTGCCAGCAGCTTGGGTAGCGGGGGGGTATACAATGAGCAGTTCTTC TRBV12-3/TRBV12-4 many TRBJ2-1 TRBD2
CASSSSLGQGVHNEQFF TGTGCCAGCAGCTCAAGCCTGGGACAGGGGGTACACAATGAGCAGTTCTTC TRBV11-2 few TRBJ2-1 TRBD1
CASSSYGTPEAFF TGTGCCAGCAGCTCATACGGGACACCTGAAGCTTTCTTT TRBV7-8 few TRBJ1-1 -
CASSLVRVGIGEAFF TGTGCCAGCAGCTTAGTAAGGGTCGGAATTGGTGAAGCTTTCTTT TRBV7-9 many TRBJ1-1 -
CASSQESGLSDEQYF TGCGCCAGCAGCCAAGAGTCCGGACTATCGGACGAGCAGTACTTC TRBV4-3 many TRBJ2-7 -
CASSEGPGHNYEQYF TGCGCCAGCAGCGAGGGCCCGGGACATAACTACGAGCAGTACTTC TRBV4-3 - TRBJ2-7 -
CASTLTSGGSNTGELFF TGTGCCAGCACCCTGACTAGCGGGGGGTCGAACACCGGGGAGCTGTTTTTT TRBV12-3/TRBV12-4 - TRBJ2-2 TRBD2
CASSFNSGEETQYF TGTGCCAGCAGCTTTAACTCAGGGGAAGAGACCCAGTACTTC TRBV7-2 - TRBJ2-5 -
CASSLPQGLSYNEQFF TGTGCCAGCAGCTTACCCCAGGGACTCTCCTACAATGAGCAGTTCTTC TRBV5-4 - TRBJ2-1 -
CASSVGTGVNSPLHF TGCGCCAGCAGTGTCGGGACAGGGGTTAATTCACCCCTCCACTTT TRBV10-1 - TRBJ1-6 TRBD1
CASSQAPDQETQYF TGTGCCAGCAGCCAAGCCCCGGACCAAGAGACCCAGTACTTC TRBV4-2 many TRBJ2-5 -
CASSPGTGGVFF TGTGCCAGCAGTCCCGGAACAGGGGGCGTTTTCTTT TRBV6-5 - TRBJ1-1 TRBD1
CSARAVEGGLSYNEQFF TGCAGTGCTAGGGCCGTTGAGGGGGGACTCTCCTACAATGAGCAGTTCTTC TRBV20-1 many TRBJ2-1 -
CASSSQGRGHEQYF TGTGCCAGCAGCTCCCAGGGCCGGGGTCACGAGCAGTACTTC TRBV5-4 - TRBJ2-7 -
CASSPGGGTYNSPLHF TGCGCCAGCAGCCCGGGAGGGGGTACGTATAATTCACCCCTCCACTTT TRBV5-1 - TRBJ1-6 -
CASRIQGFDEKLFF TGCGCCAGCCGAATTCAGGGTTTCGATGAAAAACTGTTTTTT TRBV5-1 - TRBJ1-4 -